This TCR beta chain was retrieved from a study of blood T cell repertoires in COVID-19. Study details: In each case, the material was cDNA or gDNA derived from T cells, B-cell-depleted T cells, or PBMCs.

Methods used by the authors: How many nucleated cells were present was estimated from reference gene primer amplification. Data came from immunoSEQ multiplex PCR; TCRdb stores just in-frame clones and leaves some out. That table gives V, J and clone size, and the DNA gave D and trimming. The sample consists of about 160,000 clones, about 90% of them appearing once. V lost 4 bases and J lost 1, with 7 bases in between. The CDR3 contains 13 residues. Germline CDR1 LGHDT, CDR2 YNNKEL (reference sequence). This chain connects TRBV3-1 (or the pseudogene TRBV3-2) to TRBJ1-1, with D possibly being TRBD1 (6 bases). The receptor was derived from a woman in her sixties with active or convalescent COVID-19. Material: peripheral blood. In DNA, the CDR3 is TGTGCCAGCAGCCTGGGACAGAACACTGAAGCTTTCTTT. Encoded protein: CASSLGQNTEAFF.